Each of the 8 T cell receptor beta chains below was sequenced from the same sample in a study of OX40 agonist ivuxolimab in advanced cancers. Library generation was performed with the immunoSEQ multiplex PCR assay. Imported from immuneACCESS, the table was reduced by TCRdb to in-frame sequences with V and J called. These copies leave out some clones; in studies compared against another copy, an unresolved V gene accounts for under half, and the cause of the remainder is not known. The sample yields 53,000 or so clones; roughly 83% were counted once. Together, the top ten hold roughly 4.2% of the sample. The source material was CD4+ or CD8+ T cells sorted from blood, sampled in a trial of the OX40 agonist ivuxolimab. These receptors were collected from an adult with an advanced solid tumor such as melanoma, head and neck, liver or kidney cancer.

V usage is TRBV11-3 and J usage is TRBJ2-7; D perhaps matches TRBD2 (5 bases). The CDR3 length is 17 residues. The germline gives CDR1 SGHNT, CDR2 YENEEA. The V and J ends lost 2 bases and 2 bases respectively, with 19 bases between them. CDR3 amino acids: CASSLFSDLIGPYEQYF. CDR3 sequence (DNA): TGTGCCAGCAGCTTATTCTCGGACTTAATCGGGCCCTACGAGCAGTACTTC.

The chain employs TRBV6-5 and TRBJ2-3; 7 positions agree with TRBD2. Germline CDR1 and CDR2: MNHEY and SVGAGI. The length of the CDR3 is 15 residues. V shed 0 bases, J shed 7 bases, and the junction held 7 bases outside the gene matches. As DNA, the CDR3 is TGTGCCAGCAGTTACTCCGGGACTAAAAGGCATACGCAGTATTTT. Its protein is CASSYSGTKRHTQYF.

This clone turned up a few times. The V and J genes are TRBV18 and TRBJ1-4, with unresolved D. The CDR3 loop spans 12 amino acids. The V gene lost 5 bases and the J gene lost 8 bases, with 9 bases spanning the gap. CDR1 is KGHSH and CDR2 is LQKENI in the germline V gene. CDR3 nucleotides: TGTGCCAGCTCAAGCGGGCCCGAAAAACTGTTTTTT. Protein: CASSSGPEKLFF.

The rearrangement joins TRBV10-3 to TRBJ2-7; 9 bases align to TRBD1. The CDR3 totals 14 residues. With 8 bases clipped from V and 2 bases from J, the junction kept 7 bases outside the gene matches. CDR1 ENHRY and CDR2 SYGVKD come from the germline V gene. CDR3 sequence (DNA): TGTGCCATCGCCCGGACAGGGGATACCTACGAGCAGTACTTC. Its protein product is CAIARTGDTYEQYF.

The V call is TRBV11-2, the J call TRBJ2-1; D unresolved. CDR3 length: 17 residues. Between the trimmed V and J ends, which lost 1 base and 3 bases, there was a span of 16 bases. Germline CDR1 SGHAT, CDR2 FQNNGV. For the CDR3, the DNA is TGTGCCAGCAGCTTAGTCGGCGGTCCACAAAGCTACAATGAGCAGTTCTTC. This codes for CASSLVGGPQSYNEQFF.

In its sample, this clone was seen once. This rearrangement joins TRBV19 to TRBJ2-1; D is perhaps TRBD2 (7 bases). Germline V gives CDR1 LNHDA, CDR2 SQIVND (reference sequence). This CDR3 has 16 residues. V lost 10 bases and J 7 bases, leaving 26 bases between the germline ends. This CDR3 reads CATGGGGTTVRNEQFF. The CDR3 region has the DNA TGTGCCACCGGCGGGGGCGGGACGACGGTACGGAATGAGCAGTTCTTC.

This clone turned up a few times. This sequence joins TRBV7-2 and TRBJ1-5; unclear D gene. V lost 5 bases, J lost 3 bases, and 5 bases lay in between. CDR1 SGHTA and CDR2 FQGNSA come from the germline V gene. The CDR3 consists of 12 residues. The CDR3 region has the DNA TGTGCCAGCAGCCAAGACAATCAGCCCCAGCATTTT. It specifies CASSQDNQPQHF.

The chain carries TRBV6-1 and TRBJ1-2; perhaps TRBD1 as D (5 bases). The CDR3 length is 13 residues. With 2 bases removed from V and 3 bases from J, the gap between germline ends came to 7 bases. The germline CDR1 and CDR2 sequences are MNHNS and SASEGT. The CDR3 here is CASSERGDYGYTF. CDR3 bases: TGTGCCAGCAGTGAACGGGGGGACTATGGCTACACCTTC.